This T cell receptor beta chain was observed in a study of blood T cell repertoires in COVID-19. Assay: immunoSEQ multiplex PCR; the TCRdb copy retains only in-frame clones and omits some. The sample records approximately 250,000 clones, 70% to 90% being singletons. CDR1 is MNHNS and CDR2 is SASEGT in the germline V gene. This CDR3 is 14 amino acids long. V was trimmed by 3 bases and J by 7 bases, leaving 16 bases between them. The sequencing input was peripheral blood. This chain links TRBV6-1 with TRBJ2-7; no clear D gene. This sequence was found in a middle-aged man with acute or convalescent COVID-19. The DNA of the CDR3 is TGTGCCAGCAGTGAGGTGAGCTGGGCCGAAGAGCAGTACTTC. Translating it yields CASSEVSWAEEQYF.